Ten or more counts support the clone carrying this T cell receptor beta chain. Its antigen is unknown. Read sequence stops 3 residues before the CDR3 end, and the germline J gene provides the missing end. The data derive from a study of T cell clonality in common variable immunodeficiency. The assay was immunoSEQ multiplex PCR, and TCRdb's table has in-frame clones only and misses some. The record shows some 42,000 clones for this sample, with no singletons present. Germline CDR1 is ENHRY and CDR2 is SYGVKD. This CDR3 is built from 15 residues. J was trimmed by 7 bases and V by 2 bases; bases with no gene match: 2. Points from the study as a whole: T cell subpopulation sequencing would be needed to explain CVID clonality. CVID subjects shared fewer TCRbeta clones than healthy controls did. Fewer deletions and N-nucleotide insertions were reportedly seen in common variable immunodeficiency TCR beta sequences.

This sequence joins TRBV10-3 and TRBJ2-1; 13 nucleotides agree with TRBD2. The sequenced sample was peripheral blood mononuclear cells. The receptor was derived from a person aged 18 to 69 in good health. CDR3: CAISEMTSGRNEQFF. The covered CDR3 bases are TGTGCCATCAGTGAGATGACTAGCGGGAGGAATGAG.